Listed here are 27 T cell receptor beta chains from one sample, sequenced in a study of beta chain features in type 1 diabetes. Whole-study findings and limits: In every one of the four CD4+ subsets, TCRB CDR3s were moderately but significantly shorter in Type 1 diabetes patients.

Expressed TCRB transcripts were sequenced after all isolated RNA was converted to cDNA. The table came from immunoSEQ multiplex PCR; TCRdb's copy has only in-frame clones and leaves some out. The data contain a few hundred thousand clones, approximately 16% of them seen just once; the ten biggest clones take up approximately 0.086%. Their antigens remain unidentified. Sequenced input: naive CD4+ T cells from blood. The receptor source for this set is a man younger than 45 with type 1 diabetes.

The rearrangement joins TRBV9 to TRBJ2-1; 8 nucleotides line up with TRBD2. V shed 3 bases, J shed 0 bases, and the junction held 11 bases outside the gene matches. Germline V CDR1 and CDR2: SGDLS, YYNGEE. The CDR3 is 18 amino acids. The CDR3 is CASSAGSGSQSSYNEQFF. Written as DNA, the CDR3 is TGTGCCAGCAGCGCCGGGAGCGGGAGTCAGAGCTCCTACAATGAGCAGTTCTTC. Supplemented by reference TRBV9 and TRBJ2-1, the full variable domain reads DSGVTQTPKHLITATGQRVTLRCSPRSGDLSVYWYQQSLDQGLQFLIQYYNGEERAKGNILERFSAQQFPDLHSELNLSSLELGDSALYFCASSAGSGSQSSYNEQFFGPGTRLTVL.

This clone was seen only a few times. This chain connects TRBV7-2 to TRBJ1-2, with D possibly TRBD1 on 6 matching bases. Trimming removed 6 bases from V and 4 bases from J, with 15 bases in between. Germline V gene lookup returns CDR1 SGHTA and CDR2 FQGNSA. The CDR3 is 14 residues long. Here the CDR3 reads CASSHPGVIYGYTF. The CDR3 coding sequence is TGTGCCAGCAGTCACCCAGGGGTGATCTATGGCTACACCTTC.

The V call is TRBV4-2, the J call TRBJ2-5; 8 bases map to TRBD1. The J segment lost 1 base and the V segment lost 1 base, leaving 5 bases of the junction unmatched. The CDR3 length is 16 residues. Germline-derived CDR1 and CDR2 are LGHNA and YNFKEQ. The CDR3 DNA sequence: TGTGCCAGCAGCCAAGCCGGAACAGGGGGCCAAGAGACCCAGTACTTC. Residues: CASSQAGTGGQETQYF.

This clone has only one observation. The chain combines TRBV5-6 with TRBJ2-3; TRBD1 might be the D (6 bases). Germline V CDR1 and CDR2: SGHDT, YYEEEE. V lost 3 bases, J lost 4 bases, and 12 bases lay in between. The CDR3 extends over 14 amino acids. This CDR3 reads CASSYTGPSDTQYF. CDR3 DNA sequence: TGTGCCAGCAGCTATACAGGGCCCTCAGATACGCAGTATTTT.

This clone was picked up a small number of times. The chain is built from TRBV5-1 and TRBJ2-2, with no clear D. Germline CDR1 SGHRS, CDR2 YFSETQ. CDR3 length equals 14 residues. Trimming cost V 5 bases and J 5 bases, with 13 bases left between them. CDR3 region: CASSYPQLTGELFF. The CDR3 bases are TGCGCCAGCAGTTATCCTCAGTTAACCGGGGAGCTGTTTTTT.

This clone has only a few counts. V is TRBV4-3 and J is TRBJ2-5, with a weak D call TRBD1 (5 bases). The CDR3 is 12 amino acids. Between the trimmed V and J ends, which lost 6 bases and 2 bases, there was a span of 7 bases. In germline, CDR1 is LGHNA, CDR2 YSLEER. The CDR3 bases are TGCGCCAGCAGGGGGCAACAAGAGACCCAGTACTTC. It specifies CASRGQQETQYF.

This clone was seen only a few times. The rearrangement links TRBV5-1 to TRBJ2-2; D is unclear. The V end was cut by 0 bases, the J end by 1 base, with 4 bases between. Germline V gene data show CDR1 as SGHRS and CDR2 as YFSETQ. The CDR3 consists of 14 residues. The CDR3 reads CASSLVVNTGELFF. The CDR3 DNA reads TGCGCCAGCAGCTTGGTAGTGAACACCGGGGAGCTGTTTTTT.

V usage is TRBV7-9 and J usage is TRBJ2-1; the match to TRBD2 covers 10 bases. Germline CDR1 SEHNR, CDR2 FQNEAQ (reference sequence). The CDR3 sequence is 16 residues long. Trimming took 11 bases from V and 4 from J; bases not matched to a gene: 14. CDR3 sequence (DNA): TGTGCCCCCAGAGGGTTAGCGGGAGGTTTTTACAATGAGCAGTTCTTC. Translation gives CAPRGLAGGFYNEQFF.

This clone was observed a few times. The rearrangement joins TRBV7-9 to TRBJ2-1; 12 bases align to TRBD2. Germline V gene lookup returns CDR1 SEHNR and CDR2 FQNEAQ (reference sequence). The trim removed 5 bases at V and 7 bases at J, leaving 3 bases unmatched. The CDR3 covers 14 residues. CDR3 in DNA: TGTGCCAGCAGCCCCGGGACTAGCGGGAATGAGCAGTTCTTC. Its translation: CASSPGTSGNEQFF.

There are a few counts of this clone. This same CDR3 is encoded by further DNA sequences in the sample. The CDR3 loop reads CASSLTGGNTEAFF. The CDR3 DNA reads TGTGCCAGCAGCCTGACAGGGGGCAACACTGAAGCTTTCTTT. This chain uses TRBV27 with TRBJ1-1; 10 bases are shared with TRBD1. Germline CDR1 and CDR2: MNHEY and SMNVEV (reference sequence). This CDR3 is 14 amino acids long. Germline trimming cut 6 bases from V and 2 bases from J; bases unmatched to any gene: 3.

This clone has more than one count but fewer than ten. J is TRBJ2-7 and V is TRBV20-1; TRBD1 might be the D (5 bases). CDR1 is DFQATT and CDR2 is SNEGSKA in the germline V gene (reference sequence). The CDR3 spans 11 residues. V was shortened by 8 bases and J by 6 bases, with 14 bases between the two germline ends. The CDR3 protein is CSKGRALEQYF. The CDR3 DNA reads as TGCAGTAAAGGCAGGGCCCTCGAGCAGTACTTC.

The chain uses TRBV18 and TRBJ1-5; 8 nucleotides agree with TRBD1. V shed 0 bases and J 2 bases; nucleotides not matched to a gene: 12. This CDR3 comprises 19 residues. Germline lookup yields CDR1 KGHSH and CDR2 LQKENI. The CDR3 loop is CASSPPGGQGATRNQPQHF. DNA of the CDR3: TGTGCCAGCTCACCACCGGGTGGTCAGGGGGCGACCCGCAATCAGCCCCAGCATTTT.

V usage is TRBV5-1 and J usage is TRBJ1-5, with TRBD1 as a possible D gene (6 bases). The V end was cut by 4 bases, the J end by 3 bases, with 14 bases between. The CDR3 sequence is 15 residues long. Germline values: CDR1 SGHRS, CDR2 YFSETQ. The CDR3 loop reads CASSPDSALNQPQHF. As DNA, the CDR3 is TGCGCCAGCAGCCCGGACAGCGCCCTCAATCAGCCCCAGCATTTT.

This chain uses TRBV14 with TRBJ2-2; possibly TRBD2 for D (6 bases). V lost 5 bases to trimming and J lost 6 bases, with 13 bases between them. CDR3 length equals 14 residues. Germline V gene lookup returns CDR1 SGHDN and CDR2 FVKESK. The CDR3 region is CASSSWGGPGELFF. DNA of the CDR3: TGTGCCAGCAGCTCCTGGGGAGGTCCCGGGGAGCTGTTTTTT.

There are a few counts of this clone. The sample contains more than one DNA sequence encoding this CDR3. The chain carries TRBV5-1 and TRBJ2-1; 10 nucleotides line up with TRBD2. This CDR3 contains 15 residues. Germline V gives CDR1 SGHRS, CDR2 YFSETQ. The junction had 2 bases not matched to a gene; V was cut back by 1 base and J by 4 bases. The CDR3 loop is CASSLLAGGYNEQFF. As DNA, the CDR3 is TGCGCCAGCAGCTTGTTAGCGGGAGGATACAATGAGCAGTTCTTC.

The J gene is TRBJ1-4, the V gene TRBV9; unclear D gene. CDR1 is SGDLS and CDR2 is YYNGEE in the germline V gene. The CDR3 has 16 amino acids. Deletions cut 3 bases from V and 1 base from J, with 13 bases between. CDR3 sequence: CASSAPRGKTNEKLFF. CDR3 nucleotides: TGTGCCAGCAGCGCTCCCCGGGGAAAAACTAATGAAAAACTGTTTTTT.

The rearrangement uses TRBV5-4 and TRBJ1-1; the D is unclear. Trimming cost V 1 base and J 1 base, with 17 bases left between them. This CDR3 is built from 17 residues. Germline CDR1 SGHNT, CDR2 YYREEE (reference sequence). DNA for the CDR3: TGTGCCAGCAGCTTGAGGGTAATTGGTTTCTCGAACACTGAAGCTTTCTTT. This encodes CASSLRVIGFSNTEAFF.

The V call is TRBV29-1, the J call TRBJ2-1; D is perhaps TRBD1 (6 bases). With 6 bases removed from V and 3 bases from J, the gap between germline ends came to 18 bases. The CDR3 runs to 15 residues. The V gene's germline CDR1 is SQVTM and CDR2 ANQGSEA. The CDR3 nucleotides read TGCAGCGTGGCCGTCGACGGACAGCTCTACAATGAGCAGTTCTTC. Protein product: CSVAVDGQLYNEQFF.

This clone occurred a few times. V gene TRBV7-9 combines with J gene TRBJ2-1; D is perhaps TRBD2 (6 bases). Trimming took off 10 bases at V and 0 bases at J, with 16 bases between the two ends. The germline gives CDR1 SEHNR, CDR2 FQNEAQ (reference sequence). The CDR3 contains 15 residues. CDR3 region: CATLLNSGSYNEQFF. CDR3 coding DNA: TGTGCCACCCTCCTTAATAGCGGCTCCTACAATGAGCAGTTCTTC.

The J gene is TRBJ2-2, the V gene TRBV15; no clear D. The ends were cut back, 1 base at V and 2 bases at J, with 8 bases in the middle. The CDR3 covers 15 residues. From germline, CDR1 is LNHNV and CDR2 YYDKDF (reference sequence). CDR3 region: CATSRVVLNTGELFF. CDR3 nucleotides: TGTGCCACCAGCAGAGTGGTACTTAACACCGGGGAGCTGTTTTTT.

CDR3 sequence (DNA): TGTGCCAGTAGTATAACGCCGGGTCGAAACTCCGATGAGCAGTTCTTC. Protein product: CASSITPGRNSDEQFF. The J gene is TRBJ2-1, the V gene TRBV19; no firm D call. Germline-derived CDR1 and CDR2 are LNHDA and SQIVND (reference sequence). There are 16 residues in the CDR3. V was shortened by 2 bases and J by 8 bases, with 19 bases between the two germline ends.

This clone was seen more than once but under ten times. This rearrangement joins TRBV15 to TRBJ2-1; 9 bases map to TRBD2. CDR3 size: 16 residues. Trimming at V came to 5 bases and at J to 4 bases, leaving 9 bases not matched to a gene. CDR1 is LNHNV and CDR2 is YYDKDF in the germline V gene (reference sequence). CDR3 sequence reads: CATSPLALAGYNEQFF. The DNA of the CDR3 is TGTGCCACCAGCCCTTTAGCACTAGCGGGTTACAATGAGCAGTTCTTC.

Of note for this clone: One end of the junction varies from germline; a read error may be responsible. This chain uses TRBV15 with TRBJ1-3; no firm D call. The CDR3 has 14 residues. Germline V gene sequence: CDR1 LNHNV, CDR2 YYDKDF (reference sequence). CDR3 coding DNA: TGTGCCACCGGCAGCCGGGCAGTTGGAAACACCATATATTTT. Protein sequence: CATGSRAVGNTIYF.

The CDR3 bases are TGTGCCAGCACCGTTACCGGGACGGGAAACAATGAGCAGTTCTTC. Its protein is CASTVTGTGNNEQFF. This chain links TRBV9 with TRBJ2-1; D tentatively reads TRBD1 or TRBD2 (5 bases each). The germline CDR1 and CDR2 sequences are SGDLS and YYNGEE. This CDR3 has 15 residues. With 6 bases removed from V and 5 bases from J, the gap between germline ends came to 18 bases.

The chain joins TRBV29-1 to TRBJ2-7; 13 bases align to TRBD2. The CDR3 spans 14 residues. With 6 bases clipped from V and 7 bases from J, the junction kept 9 bases outside the gene matches. CDR1 is SQVTM, CDR2 ANQGSEA, per germline. The CDR3 is CSVRGLAGAGEQYF. Written as DNA, the CDR3 is TGCAGCGTACGCGGACTAGCGGGAGCTGGTGAGCAGTACTTC.

There are a few counts of this clone. This chain joins TRBV7-2 and TRBJ1-1; D unresolved. This CDR3 has 13 amino acids. V was pared by 4 bases and J by 3 bases, with 9 bases between. Germline-derived CDR1 and CDR2 are SGHTA and FQGNSA. The CDR3: CASSSRRDTEAFF. CDR3 bases: TGTGCCAGCAGCTCTCGGAGGGACACTGAAGCTTTCTTT.

The V and J genes are TRBV10-3 and TRBJ2-5; the D call may be TRBD1 or TRBD2 (5 bases each). The CDR3 loop spans 12 amino acids. Trimming left V 8 bases short and J 2 bases short, with 9 bases between. The V gene's germline CDR1 is ENHRY and CDR2 SYGVKD. CDR3 sequence (DNA): TGTGCCATCGGGGACGGACAAGAGACCCAGTACTTC. This sequence encodes CAIGDGQETQYF.